The T cell receptor beta chain described here comes from a study of blood T cell repertoires in COVID-19. Study at large: Sources were T cells, B-cell-depleted T cells, or PBMCs; the material itself was cDNA or gDNA.

The CDR3 is 14 amino acids. The V gene end was trimmed by 5 bases and the J gene end by 5 bases; junction bases not matched to a gene: 6. The germline gives CDR1 SNHLY, CDR2 FYNNEI. TCRdb's copy holds only in-frame clones and misses some; the assay was immunoSEQ multiplex PCR. The sample lists about 300,000 clones; 88% were seen once. This chain joins TRBV2 and TRBJ2-5; 9 nucleotides align to TRBD2. Material: peripheral blood. The origin of this receptor is a woman younger than 45 who had recovered from COVID-19. Written as DNA, the CDR3 is TGTGCCAGCAGTCCGGGACTAGCCAGGGAGACCCAGTACTTC. Protein product: CASSPGLARETQYF.